This TCR beta chain comes out of a study of T-cell reconstitution after alpha-beta-depleted transplantation in children. Preparing the TCRbeta library involved the use of unique molecular identifiers. TCRdb reprocessed the PCR reads with MiXCR, giving one entry per CDR3 protein. This table has about 500,000 distinct CDR3 sequences, roughly 33% appearing once. The V and J ends lost 1 base and 8 bases, in that order; junction bases with no gene match: 6. From germline, CDR1 is MNHNS and CDR2 SASEGT. The CDR3 is 15 residues long. There are a few counts of this clonotype. This specimen consisted of PBMCs from the stem cell graft donor, obtained from the stem cell graft. This receptor was taken from a human donor who donated a stem cell graft to a child with aplastic anemia. The chain couples TRBV6-1 to TRBJ2-1; 9 bases match TRBD2. The DNA for the CDR3 is TGTGCCAGCAGTGAAGTAGCGGGAGAGGTAGATGAGCAGTTCTTC. Protein: CASSEVAGEVDEQFF.